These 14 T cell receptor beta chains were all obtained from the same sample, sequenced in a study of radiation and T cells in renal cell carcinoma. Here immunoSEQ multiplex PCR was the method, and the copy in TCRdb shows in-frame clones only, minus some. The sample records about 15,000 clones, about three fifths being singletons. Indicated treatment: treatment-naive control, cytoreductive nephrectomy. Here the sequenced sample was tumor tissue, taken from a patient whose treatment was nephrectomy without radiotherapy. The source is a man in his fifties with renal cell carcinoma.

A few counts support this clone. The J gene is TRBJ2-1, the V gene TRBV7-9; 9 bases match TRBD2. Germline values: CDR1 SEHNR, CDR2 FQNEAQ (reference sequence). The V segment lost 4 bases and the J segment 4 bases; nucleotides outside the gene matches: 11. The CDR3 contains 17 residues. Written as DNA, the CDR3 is TGTGCCAGCAGCTATATTAGCGGGAGCTCCAGGTACAATGAGCAGTTCTTC. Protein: CASSYISGSSRYNEQFF.

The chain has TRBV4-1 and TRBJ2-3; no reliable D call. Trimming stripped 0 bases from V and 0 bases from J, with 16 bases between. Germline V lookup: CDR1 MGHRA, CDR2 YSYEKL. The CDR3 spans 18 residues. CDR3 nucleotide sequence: TGCGCCAGCAGCCAAGAAGCCCAGCGCCCTACAAGCACAGATACGCAGTATTTT. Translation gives CASSQEAQRPTSTDTQYF.

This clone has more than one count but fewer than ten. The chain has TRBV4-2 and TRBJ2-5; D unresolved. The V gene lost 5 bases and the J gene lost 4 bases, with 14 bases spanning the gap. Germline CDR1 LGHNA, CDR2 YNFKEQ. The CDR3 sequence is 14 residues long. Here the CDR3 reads CASSLEASSETQYF. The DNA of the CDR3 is TGTGCCAGCAGCTTGGAAGCGAGCTCAGAGACCCAGTACTTC.

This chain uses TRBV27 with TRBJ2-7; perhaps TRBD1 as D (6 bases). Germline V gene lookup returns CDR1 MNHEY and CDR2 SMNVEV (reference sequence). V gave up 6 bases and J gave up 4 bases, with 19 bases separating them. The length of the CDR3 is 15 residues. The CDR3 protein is CASRSQGFYSYEQYF. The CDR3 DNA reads TGTGCCAGCAGATCACAGGGCTTTTATTCGTACGAGCAGTACTTC.

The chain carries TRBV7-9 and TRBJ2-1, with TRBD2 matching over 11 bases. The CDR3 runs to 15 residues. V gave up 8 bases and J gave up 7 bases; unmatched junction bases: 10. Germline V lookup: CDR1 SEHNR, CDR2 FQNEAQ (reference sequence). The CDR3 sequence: CASPLDSGGGNEQFF. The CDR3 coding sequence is TGTGCCAGCCCGCTTGATAGCGGGGGGGGGAATGAGCAGTTCTTC.

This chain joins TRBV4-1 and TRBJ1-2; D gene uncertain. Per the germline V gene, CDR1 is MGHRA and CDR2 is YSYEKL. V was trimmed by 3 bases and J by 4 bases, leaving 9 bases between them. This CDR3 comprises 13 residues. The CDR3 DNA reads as TGCGCCAGCAGCCAGGTCTTGACCTATGGCTACACCTTC. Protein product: CASSQVLTYGYTF.

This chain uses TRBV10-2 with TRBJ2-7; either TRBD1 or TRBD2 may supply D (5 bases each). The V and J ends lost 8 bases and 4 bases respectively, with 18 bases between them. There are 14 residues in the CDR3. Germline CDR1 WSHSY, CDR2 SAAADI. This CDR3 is CASRWGPGGYEQYF. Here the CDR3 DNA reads TGCGCCAGCCGCTGGGGACCCGGCGGATACGAGCAGTACTTC.

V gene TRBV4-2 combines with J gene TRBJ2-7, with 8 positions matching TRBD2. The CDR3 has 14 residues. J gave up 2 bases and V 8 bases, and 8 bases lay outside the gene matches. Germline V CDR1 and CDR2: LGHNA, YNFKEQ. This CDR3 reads CASSRGGNPYEQYF. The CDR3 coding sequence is TGTGCCAGCTCCCGGGGGGGGAATCCCTACGAGCAGTACTTC.

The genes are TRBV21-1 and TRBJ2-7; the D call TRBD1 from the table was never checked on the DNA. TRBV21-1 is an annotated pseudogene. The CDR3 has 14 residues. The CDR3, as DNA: TGTGCCAGCAGCAAGGACAGGGGCGACTACGAGCAGTACTTC. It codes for CASSKDRGDYEQYF.

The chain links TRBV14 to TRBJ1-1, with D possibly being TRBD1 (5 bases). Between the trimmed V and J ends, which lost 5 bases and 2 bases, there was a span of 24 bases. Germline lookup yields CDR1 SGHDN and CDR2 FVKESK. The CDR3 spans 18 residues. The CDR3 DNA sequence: TGTGCCAGCAGCAGACGACTCCTCTTATTGACAGAAAACACTGAAGCTTTCTTT. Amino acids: CASSRRLLLLTENTEAFF. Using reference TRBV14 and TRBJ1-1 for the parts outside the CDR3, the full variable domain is EAGVTQFPSHSVIEKGQTVTLRCDPISGHDNLYWYRRVMGKEIKFLLHFVKESKQDESGMPNNRFLAERTGGTYSTLKVQPAELEDSGVYFCASSRRLLLLTENTEAFFGQGTRLTVV.

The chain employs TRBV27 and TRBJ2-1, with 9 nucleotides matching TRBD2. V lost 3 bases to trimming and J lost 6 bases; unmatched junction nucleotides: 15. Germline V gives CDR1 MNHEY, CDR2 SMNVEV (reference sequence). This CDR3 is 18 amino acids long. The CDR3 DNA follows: TGTGCCAGCAGTTTCGAGCCCGATCTAGCGGGGATGGGCAATGAGCAGTTCTTC. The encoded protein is CASSFEPDLAGMGNEQFF.

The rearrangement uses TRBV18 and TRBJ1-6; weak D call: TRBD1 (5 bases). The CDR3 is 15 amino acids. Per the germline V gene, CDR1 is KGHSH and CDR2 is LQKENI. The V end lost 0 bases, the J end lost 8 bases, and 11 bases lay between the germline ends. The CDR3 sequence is CASSPPGGNDSPLHF. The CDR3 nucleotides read TGTGCCAGCTCACCACCCGGGGGAAATGATTCACCCCTCCACTTT.

The DNA for the CDR3 is TGTGCTAGTGGTTTTTGGGGGGATAGCAATCAGCCCCAGCATTTT. Its translation is CASGFWGDSNQPQHF. V and J are TRBV12-5 and TRBJ1-5, with a possible D match to TRBD1 (5 bases). CDR3 length: 15 amino acids. CDR1 and CDR2 (germline): LGHNT, FRNRAP. Trimming shortened V by 3 bases and J by 0 bases, and 9 bases separated the two germline ends.

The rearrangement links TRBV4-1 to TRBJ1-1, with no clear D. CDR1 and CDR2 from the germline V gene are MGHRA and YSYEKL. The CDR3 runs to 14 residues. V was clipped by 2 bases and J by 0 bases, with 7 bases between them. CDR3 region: CASSQTAMNTEAFF. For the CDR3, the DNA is TGCGCCAGCAGCCAAACAGCTATGAACACTGAAGCTTTCTTT.